This T cell receptor beta chain appears in the sequencing data of a study of regulatory T cells in long-lasting Graves disease. The CDR3 covers 12 residues. Looked up from germline, CDR1 is MDHEN and CDR2 is SYDVKM. The germline V and J ends were trimmed by 3 bases and 9 bases, with 11 bases remaining between them. Arm-PCR of CDR3 regions and iRepertoire HTBI primers were the basis on which TCR beta libraries were built. TCRdb re-derived calls from the multiplex PCR reads in MiXCR, one entry per CDR3 protein. The repertoire consists of about 430,000 distinct CDR3 sequences, with about 15% occurring once and the leading ten covering approximately 8%. Time point indicated: newly diagnosed GD, antithyroid drugs for less than 3 months. RNA isolated from PBMCs was used to make the TCR library. A further study also used this sample, focusing on T cells in Graves' hyperthyroidism and ophthalmopathy.

This sequence joins TRBV28 and TRBJ1-1, with D possibly TRBD1 on 5 matching bases. The source of this sequence is a woman in her 40s with Graves disease. Sequenced material: peripheral blood mononuclear cells (PBMCs), taken at new diagnosis, from a patient treated with antithyroid drugs. Written as DNA, the CDR3 is TGTGCCAGCAGTTTCGGGACGCAAAAAGCTTTCTTT. Translation gives CASSFGTQKAFF.